Here is one T cell receptor beta chain with its context. Germline CDR1 and CDR2: SGHAT and FQNNGV. V lost 3 bases to trimming and J lost 3 bases, with 6 bases between them. The CDR3 extends over 12 amino acids. Profiled with immunoSEQ multiplex PCR; TCRdb holds only in-frame clones, not every one. The sample lists millions of clones, roughly 94% seen once, with 0.85% to 1.2% in the top ten. The data belong to a study of shared clonotypes between healthy human individuals. Naive-designated CD8 cells lacked CD45RO, were positively enriched for CCR7, and omitted terminally differentiated effector memory CD45RA+ cells.

The TCR was taken from a man younger than 35 in good health. The sample taken for sequencing was naive CD8+ T cells sorted from blood. V and J are TRBV11-2 and TRBJ2-7; D gene unclear. The CDR3 loop is CASSFTFYEQYF. The CDR3 DNA is TGTGCCAGCAGCTTCACTTTCTACGAGCAGTACTTC.